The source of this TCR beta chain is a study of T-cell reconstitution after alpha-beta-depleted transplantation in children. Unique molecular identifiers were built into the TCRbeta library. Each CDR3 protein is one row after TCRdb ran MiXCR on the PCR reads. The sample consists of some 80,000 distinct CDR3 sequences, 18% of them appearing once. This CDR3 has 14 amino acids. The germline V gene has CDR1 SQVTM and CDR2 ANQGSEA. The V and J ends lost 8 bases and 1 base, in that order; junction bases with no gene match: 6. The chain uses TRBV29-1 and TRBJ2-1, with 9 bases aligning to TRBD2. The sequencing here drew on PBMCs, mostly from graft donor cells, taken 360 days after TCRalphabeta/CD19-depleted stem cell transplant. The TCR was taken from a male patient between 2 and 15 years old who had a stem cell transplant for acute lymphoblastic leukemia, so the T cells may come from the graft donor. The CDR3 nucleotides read TGCAGCACTATAGCGGGAGATTCCTACAATGAGCAGTTCTTC. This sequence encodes CSTIAGDSYNEQFF.